This T cell receptor (beta chain) originates from a study of T cell repertoires in cytomegalovirus infection. For the study at large: Recently described HLA-C-restricted plus well-studied HLA-B-restricted CMV epitopes were used.

V lost 2 bases and J 5 bases, leaving 16 bases between the germline ends. The CDR3 loop spans 16 amino acids. Per germline, CDR1 MNHEY and CDR2 SVGEGT. About this clonotype itself: Its antigen remains unknown.

TCRdb called the reads again in MiXCR, with one record for every CDR3 protein. The sample includes under 450,000 distinct CDR3 sequences, about 35% of them seen just once. The source of this sequence is a human donor in good health (CMV status not recorded). Some clones in this sample may be carry-over from other donors' samples. The chain is built from TRBV6-2 or TRBV6-3 and TRBJ2-1; no firm D call. Source: cultured PBMCs, taken from culture after CMV antigen stimulation. The CDR3 loop is CASSYGAGRRNNEQFF. CDR3 coding DNA: TGTGCCAGCAGTTACGGCGCCGGCCGTAGGAACAATGAGCAGTTCTTC.